These 5 T cell receptor beta chains originate from one sample sequenced in a study of prognosis after radiotherapy for stage I lung cancer. The TCR beta CDR3 region was amplified from genomic DNA, with two rounds of multiplex PCR being used for the amplification. The first round of PCR was done with primers that matched each TRBV and TRBJ gene. TCRdb processed the multiplex PCR reads anew with MiXCR; each CDR3 protein has one entry. Found here are roughly 25,000 distinct CDR3 sequences, about 45% of them singletons; the top ten hold more than 13%. This material consisted of PBMCs, taken before or after stereotactic body radiation therapy (not recorded which). The source is a donor over 45 with non-small cell lung cancer.

This clonotype occurred many times. The junction differs from germline at one of its ends, possibly a read error. The V call is TRBV7-2, the J call TRBJ1-6; the D is unclear. Per germline, CDR1 SGHTA and CDR2 FQGNSA. This CDR3 spans 14 amino acids. The CDR3 DNA is TGTGCCAGCAACTTAATATGGGGAAATTCACCCCTCCACTTT. This translates into CASNLIWGNSPLHF.

The chain has TRBV6-4 and TRBJ2-7, with D unclear. The CDR3 extends over 11 amino acids. The germline CDR1 and CDR2 sequences are MRHNA and SNTAGT. Deletions cut 6 bases from V and 0 bases from J, with 3 bases between. CDR3 DNA sequence: TGTGCCAGCAGGAACTCCTACGAGCAGTACTTC. The encoded protein is CASRNSYEQYF.

This clonotype was detected many times. This may arise from a read error, as a much more abundant clone is one base away. This chain's CDR3 is CASSSGVNEQFF. CDR3 DNA: TGTGCCAGCAGTTCCGGGGTCAATGAGCAGTTCTTC. The chain employs TRBV6-5 and TRBJ2-1; D might be TRBD2 (5 bases). V was cut by 4 bases and J by 6 bases, with 7 bases left in between. The length of the CDR3 is 12 residues. Germline CDR1 reads MNHEY; CDR2 reads SVGAGI.

To note about this clonotype: The likely explanation is a read error, given a far larger clone one base away. This chain links TRBV6-4 with TRBJ2-7, with D hard to call. Germline values: CDR1 MRHNA, CDR2 SNTAGT. CDR3 length equals 18 residues. The CDR3 bases are TGTGCCAGCAGTTACTCTGAGTGTGTACCTGGATTCTCCTACGAGCAGTACTTC. It yields the protein CASSYSECVPGFSYEQYF.

The chain couples TRBV3-2 to TRBJ2-5; the D call of TRBD2 is as the table states it, not checked on the DNA. TRBV3-2 is noted as a pseudogene. CDR3 length equals 19 residues. CDR3 nucleotides: TGTGCCAGCAGCCAAGAAGGGGGACTAGCGGGAGGGCCGGAAGAGACCCAGTACTTC. This encodes CASSQEGGLAGGPEETQYF.